This passage covers 4 T cell receptor beta chains from one sample sequenced in a study of shared clonotypes between healthy human individuals. TCRdb's table, derived via immunoSEQ multiplex PCR, lists solely in-frame clones and lacks some. The table records approximately 2.3 million clones, 93% of them present only once. The sample taken for sequencing was naive CD4+ T cells from PBMCs. Regarding subset: CD45RA+ positively selected. These receptors were taken from a young man in good health. Some clones in this sample may be carry-over from other donors' samples.

CDR3 bases: TGTGCCAGCAGTTTGTACAGGGGCTATGGCTACACCTTC. This codes for CASSLYRGYGYTF. This chain uses TRBV27 with TRBJ1-2; TRBD1 agrees at 7 bases. The V gene end was trimmed by 3 bases and the J gene end by 4 bases; junction bases not matched to a gene: 2. Germline CDR1 is MNHEY and CDR2 is SMNVEV (reference sequence). This CDR3 has 13 amino acids.

The V and J genes are TRBV5-1 and TRBJ1-2, with 7 bases fitting TRBD1. Germline lookup yields CDR1 SGHRS and CDR2 YFSETQ. CDR3 size: 14 residues. The J segment lost 3 bases and the V segment lost 5 bases, leaving 7 bases of the junction unmatched. The DNA for the CDR3 is TGCGCCAGCAGACAAAATACAGGGGACTATGGCTACACCTTC. Its protein product is CASRQNTGDYGYTF.

The V call is TRBV15, the J call TRBJ2-7; 8 bases fit TRBD1. The CDR3 length is 16 residues. J lost 7 bases, V lost 0 bases, and 11 bases had no gene match. Germline-derived CDR1 and CDR2 are LNHNV and YYDKDF (reference sequence). For the CDR3, the DNA is TGTGCCACCAGCAGAGAGCAGGGGGCGACGTGGCGGGAGCAGTACTTC. As protein: CATSREQGATWREQYF.

This sequence joins TRBV7-8 and TRBJ2-5; D is possibly TRBD1 (5 bases). CDR1 and CDR2 (germline): SGHVS, FQNEAQ. V was pared by 0 bases and J by 3 bases, with 14 bases between. The CDR3 sequence is 16 residues long. The CDR3 DNA sequence: TGTGCCAGCAGCTTAGCTCCCAGGGCAGGGAAAGAGACCCAGTACTTC. Translation gives CASSLAPRAGKETQYF.